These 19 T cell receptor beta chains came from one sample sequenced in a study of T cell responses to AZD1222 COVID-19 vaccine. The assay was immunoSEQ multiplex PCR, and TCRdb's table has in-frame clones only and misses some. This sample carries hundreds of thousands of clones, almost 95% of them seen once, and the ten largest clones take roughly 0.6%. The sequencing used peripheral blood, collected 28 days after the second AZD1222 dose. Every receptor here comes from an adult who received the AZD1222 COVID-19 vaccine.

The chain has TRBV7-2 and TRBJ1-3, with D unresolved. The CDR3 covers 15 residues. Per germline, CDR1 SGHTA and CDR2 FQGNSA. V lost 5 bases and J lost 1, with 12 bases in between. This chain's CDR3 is CASSNQVTSGNTIYF. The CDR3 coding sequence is TGTGCCAGCAGCAATCAGGTTACATCTGGAAACACCATATATTTT.

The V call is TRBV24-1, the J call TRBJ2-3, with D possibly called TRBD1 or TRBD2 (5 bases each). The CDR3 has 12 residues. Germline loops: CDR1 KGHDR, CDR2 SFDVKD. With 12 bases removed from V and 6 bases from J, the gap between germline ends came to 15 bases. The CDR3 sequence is CAVSSGTDTQYF. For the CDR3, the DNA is TGTGCCGTTTCCTCCGGGACGGATACGCAGTATTTT.

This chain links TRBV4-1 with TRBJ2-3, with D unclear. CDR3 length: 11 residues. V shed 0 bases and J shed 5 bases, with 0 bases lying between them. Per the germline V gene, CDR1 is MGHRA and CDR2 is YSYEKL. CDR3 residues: CASSQEDTQYF. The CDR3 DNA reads TGCGCCAGCAGCCAAGAAGATACGCAGTATTTT.

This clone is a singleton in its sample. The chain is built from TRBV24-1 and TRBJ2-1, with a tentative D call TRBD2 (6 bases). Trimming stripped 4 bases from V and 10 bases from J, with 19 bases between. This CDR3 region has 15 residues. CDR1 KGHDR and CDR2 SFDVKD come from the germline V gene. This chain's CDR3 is CATSEWDLNVGEQFF. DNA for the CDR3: TGTGCCACCAGTGAGTGGGACTTGAACGTAGGCGAGCAGTTCTTC.

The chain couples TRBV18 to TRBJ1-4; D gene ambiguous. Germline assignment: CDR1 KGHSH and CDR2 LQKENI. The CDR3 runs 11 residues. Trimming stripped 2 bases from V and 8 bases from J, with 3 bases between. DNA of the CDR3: TGTGCCAGCTCACCAAAAGAAAAACTGTTTTTT. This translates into CASSPKEKLFF.

The CDR3 spells CASSLVRQLNTEAFF. The CDR3 DNA reads TGTGCCAGCAGCTTAGTCCGACAGCTGAACACTGAAGCTTTCTTT. The chain employs TRBV7-8 and TRBJ1-1, with D perhaps TRBD1 (5 bases). Trimming shortened V by 1 base and J by 0 bases, and 9 bases separated the two germline ends. CDR1 and CDR2 from the germline V gene are SGHVS and FQNEAQ. This CDR3 is built from 15 residues. The full variable domain, its missing parts supplied by reference TRBV7-8 and TRBJ1-1, is GAGVSQSPRYKVAKRGQDVALRCDPISGHVSLFWYQQALGQGPEFLTYFQNEAQLDKSGLPSDRFFAERPEGSVSTLKIQRTQQEDSAVYLCASSLVRQLNTEAFFGQGTRLTVV.

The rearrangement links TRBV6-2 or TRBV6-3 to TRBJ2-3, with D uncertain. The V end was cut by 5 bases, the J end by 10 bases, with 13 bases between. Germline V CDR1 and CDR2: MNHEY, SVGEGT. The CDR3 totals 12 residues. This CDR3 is CASSQRREPQYF. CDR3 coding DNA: TGTGCCAGCAGTCAGCGACGCGAGCCGCAGTATTTT.

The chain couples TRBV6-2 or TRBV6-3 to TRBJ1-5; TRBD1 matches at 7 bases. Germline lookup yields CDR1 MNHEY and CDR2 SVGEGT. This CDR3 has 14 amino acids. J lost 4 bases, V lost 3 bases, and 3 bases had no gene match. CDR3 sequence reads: CASSYSGGNQPQHF. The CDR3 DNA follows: TGTGCCAGCAGTTATTCAGGGGGGAATCAGCCCCAGCATTTT.

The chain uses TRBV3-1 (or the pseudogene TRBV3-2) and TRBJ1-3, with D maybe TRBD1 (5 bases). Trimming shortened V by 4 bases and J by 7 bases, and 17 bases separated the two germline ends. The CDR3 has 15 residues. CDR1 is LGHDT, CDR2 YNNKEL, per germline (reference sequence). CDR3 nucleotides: TGTGCCAGCAGCCCCTCGAGGGGCAGATGGAACACCATATATTTT. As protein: CASSPSRGRWNTIYF.

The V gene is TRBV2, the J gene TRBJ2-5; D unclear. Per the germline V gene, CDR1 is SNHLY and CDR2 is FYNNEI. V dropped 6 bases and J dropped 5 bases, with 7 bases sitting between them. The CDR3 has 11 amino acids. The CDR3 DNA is TGTGCCAGCAGCGCCGGGGAGACCCAGTACTTC. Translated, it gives CASSAGETQYF.

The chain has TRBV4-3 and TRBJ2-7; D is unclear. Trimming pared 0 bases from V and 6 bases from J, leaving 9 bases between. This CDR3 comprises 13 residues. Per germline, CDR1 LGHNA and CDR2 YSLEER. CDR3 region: CASSQEDLCEQYF. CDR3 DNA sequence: TGCGCCAGCAGCCAAGAGGATCTCTGCGAGCAGTACTTC.

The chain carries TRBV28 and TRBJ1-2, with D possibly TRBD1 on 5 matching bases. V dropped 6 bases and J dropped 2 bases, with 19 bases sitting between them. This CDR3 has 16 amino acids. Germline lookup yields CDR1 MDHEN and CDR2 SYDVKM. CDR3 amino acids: CASSPARGRGNYGYTF. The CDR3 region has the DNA TGTGCCAGCAGCCCCGCGCGTGGGAGGGGAAACTATGGCTACACCTTC.

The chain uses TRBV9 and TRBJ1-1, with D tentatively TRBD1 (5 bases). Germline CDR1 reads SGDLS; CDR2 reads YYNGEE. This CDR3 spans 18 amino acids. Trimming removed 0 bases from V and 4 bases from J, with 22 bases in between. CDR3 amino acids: CASSVGSAGTFWATEAFF. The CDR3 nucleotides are TGTGCCAGCAGCGTAGGTTCGGCAGGGACCTTCTGGGCCACTGAAGCTTTCTTT. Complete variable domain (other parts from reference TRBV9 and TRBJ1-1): DSGVTQTPKHLITATGQRVTLRCSPRSGDLSVYWYQQSLDQGLQFLIQYYNGEERAKGNILERFSAQQFPDLHSELNLSSLELGDSALYFCASSVGSAGTFWATEAFFGQGTRLTVV.

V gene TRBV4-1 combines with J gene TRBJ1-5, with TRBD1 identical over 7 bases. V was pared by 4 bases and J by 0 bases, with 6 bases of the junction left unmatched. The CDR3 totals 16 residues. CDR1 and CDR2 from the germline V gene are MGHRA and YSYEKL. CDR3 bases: TGCGCCAGCAGCCTTACGGGACAGATTAGCAATCAGCCCCAGCATTTT. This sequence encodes CASSLTGQISNQPQHF.

CDR3 bases: TGTGCCAGCTCGACGGGACAGGGGGCTAACTATGGCTACACCTTC. Translated: CASSTGQGANYGYTF. V is TRBV18 and J is TRBJ1-2, with TRBD1 identical over 11 bases. V was pared by 6 bases and J by 0 bases, with 3 bases of the junction left unmatched. The CDR3 is 15 amino acids. Germline CDR1 is KGHSH and CDR2 is LQKENI.

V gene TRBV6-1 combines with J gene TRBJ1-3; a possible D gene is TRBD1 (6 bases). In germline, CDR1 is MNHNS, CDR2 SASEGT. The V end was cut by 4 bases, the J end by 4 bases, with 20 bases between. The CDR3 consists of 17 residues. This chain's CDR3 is CASSGAAGTITGNTIYF. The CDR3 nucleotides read TGTGCCAGCAGTGGGGCAGCCGGGACAATCACCGGAAACACCATATATTTT.

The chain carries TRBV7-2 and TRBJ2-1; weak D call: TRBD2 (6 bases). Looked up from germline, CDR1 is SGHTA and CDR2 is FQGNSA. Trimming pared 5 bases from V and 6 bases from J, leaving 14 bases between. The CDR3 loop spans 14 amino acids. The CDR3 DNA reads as TGTGCCAGCAGCACTCGAACGGGAGTCAATGAGCAGTTCTTC. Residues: CASSTRTGVNEQFF.

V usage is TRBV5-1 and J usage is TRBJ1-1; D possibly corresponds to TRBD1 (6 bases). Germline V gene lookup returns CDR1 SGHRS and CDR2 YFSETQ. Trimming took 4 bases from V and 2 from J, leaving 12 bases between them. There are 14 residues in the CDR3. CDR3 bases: TGCGCCAGCAGCGGAAACAGGGTCAACACTGAAGCTTTCTTT. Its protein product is CASSGNRVNTEAFF.

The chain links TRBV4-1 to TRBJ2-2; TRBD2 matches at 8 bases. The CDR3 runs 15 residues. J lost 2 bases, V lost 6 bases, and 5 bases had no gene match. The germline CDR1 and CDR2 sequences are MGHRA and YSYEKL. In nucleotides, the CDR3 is TGCGCCAGCAGTCTTCGGGGGGGAAACACCGGGGAGCTGTTTTTT. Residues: CASSLRGGNTGELFF.